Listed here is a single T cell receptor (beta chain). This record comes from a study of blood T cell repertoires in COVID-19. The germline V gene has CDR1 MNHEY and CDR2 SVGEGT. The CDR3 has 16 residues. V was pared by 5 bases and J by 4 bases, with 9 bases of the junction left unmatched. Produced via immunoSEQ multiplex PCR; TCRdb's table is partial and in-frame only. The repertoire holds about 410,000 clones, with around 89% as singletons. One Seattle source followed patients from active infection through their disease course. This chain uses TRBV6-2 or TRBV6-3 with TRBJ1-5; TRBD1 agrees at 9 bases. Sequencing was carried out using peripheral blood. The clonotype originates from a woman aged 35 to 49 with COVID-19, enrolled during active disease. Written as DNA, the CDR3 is TGTGCCAGCAGTAGTACCGGGACAGGGAGGAATCAGCCCCAGCATTTT. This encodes CASSSTGTGRNQPQHF.